This entry lists 7 T cell receptor beta chains sequenced from one sample in a study of CD8+ T cells in alopecia areata. Extraction of RNA preceded its reverse transcription into cDNA, which served as the sequencing template. Sequencing used immunoSEQ multiplex PCR; TCRdb keeps in-frame clones, though not all of them. The repertoire holds about 190,000 clones, with around 56% as singletons. As to treatment: oral pan-JAK inhibitor, 5-10 mg twice daily. The material was CD4+ T cells sorted from blood, obtained at week 4, from a patient treated with tofacitinib. The receptor set was obtained from a human donor with alopecia areata.

This clone was seen a few times. Other DNA sequences in this sample translate to the same CDR3. This chain joins TRBV30 and TRBJ1-5; TRBD1 aligns across 7 bases. The CDR3 spans 13 residues. V lost 0 bases to trimming and J lost 4 bases; unmatched junction nucleotides: 0. The germline V gene has CDR1 GTSNPN and CDR2 SVGIG (reference sequence). The CDR3 DNA reads as TGTGCCTGGAGTGTACAGGGGAATCAGCCCCAGCATTTT. Translating gives CAWSVQGNQPQHF.

The rearrangement links TRBV29-1 to TRBJ1-5; no clear D. Germline V gene lookup returns CDR1 SQVTM and CDR2 ANQGSEA. This CDR3 has 14 residues. Trimming stripped 4 bases from V and 1 base from J, with 11 bases between. The CDR3 nucleotides read TGCAGCGTTGGGGTCACTCCAAGCAATCAGCCCCAGCATTTT. Its protein is CSVGVTPSNQPQHF.

The CDR3 here is CASSLRATYQETQYF. CDR3 nucleotide sequence: TGTGCCAGCAGCCTTCGGGCAACGTACCAAGAGACCCAGTACTTC. This chain joins TRBV14 and TRBJ2-5; D is ambiguous. The CDR3 runs to 15 residues. Germline V gene lookup returns CDR1 SGHDN and CDR2 FVKESK. V gave up 4 bases and J gave up 0 bases, with 12 bases separating them. Full variable domain (outside the CDR3, taken from reference TRBV14 and TRBJ2-5): EAGVTQFPSHSVIEKGQTVTLRCDPISGHDNLYWYRRVMGKEIKFLLHFVKESKQDESGMPNNRFLAERTGGTYSTLKVQPAELEDSGVYFCASSLRATYQETQYFGPGTRLLVL.

The chain employs TRBV7-9 and TRBJ1-2, with D uncertain. Looked up from germline, CDR1 is SEHNR and CDR2 is FQNEAQ (reference sequence). This CDR3 contains 12 residues. V lost 5 bases, J lost 2 bases, and 6 bases lay in between. For the CDR3, the DNA is TGTGCCAGCAGCCCACACAACTATGGCTACACCTTC. It encodes CASSPHNYGYTF. Full variable domain (remainder filled in from reference TRBV7-9 and TRBJ1-2): DTGVSQNPRHKITKRGQNVTFRCDPISEHNRLYWYRQTLGQGPEFLTYFQNEAQLEKSRLLSDRFSAERPKGSFSTLEIQRTEQGDSAMYLCASSPHNYGYTFGSGTRLTVV.

V usage is TRBV11-2 and J usage is TRBJ1-4; TRBD1 is a possible D gene (5 bases). The CDR3 runs to 15 residues. V shed 5 bases and J shed 4 bases, with 14 bases lying between them. Germline lookup yields CDR1 SGHAT and CDR2 FQNNGV. The CDR3 is CASSPTTAYNEKLFF. The DNA of the CDR3 is TGTGCCAGCAGCCCCACGACAGCGTATAATGAAAAACTGTTTTTT.

Here the CDR3 reads CASSLWTGTTDTQYF. For the CDR3, the DNA is TGTGCCAGCAGCCTATGGACAGGGACCACAGATACGCAGTATTTT. The J gene is TRBJ2-3, the V gene TRBV7-2, with 8 bases matching TRBD1. CDR1 is SGHTA, CDR2 FQGNSA, per germline. V lost 5 bases, J lost 2 bases, and 6 bases stayed unmatched. This CDR3 is 15 amino acids long.

This clone was seen just once. At one of its ends the junction is not consistent with the germline gene, which may arise from a read error. CDR3 sequence reads: CSAEIQGAKTQYF. CDR3 nucleotides: TGCAGCGCTGAAATACAGGGTGCTAAGACCCAGTACTTC. The J gene is TRBJ2-5, the V gene TRBV29-1; a weak D match, TRBD1 (6 bases). The CDR3 totals 13 residues. The germline gives CDR1 SQVTM, CDR2 ANQGSEA.